This T cell receptor (beta chain) is drawn from a study of glioma-infiltrating T cells after dendritic cell vaccination. The wider study: Autologous tumor lysate was loaded overnight onto monocyte-derived dendritic cells grown approximately seven days with IL-4 and GM-CSF. Regarding the study as a whole: Patients with more pretreatment TILs had longer time to progression and survival.

CDR1 is SGDLS, CDR2 YYNGEE, per germline. Deletions cut 0 bases from V and 4 bases from J, with 10 bases between. This CDR3 has 15 amino acids. A note on this clone: Its matching antigen is unknown.

Only patients with spare fresh-frozen tumor and over two years of follow-up were included. Isocitrate dehydrogenase mutation was absent in all glioblastoma patients. Repertoires were generated with immunoSEQ multiplex PCR, while TCRdb's copy carries only in-frame clones and drops some. The sample lists 65,000 to 90,000 clones, over 75% seen once, with approximately 2.1% in the top ten. This receptor was identified in a human donor with glioblastoma. V gene TRBV9 combines with J gene TRBJ2-2; D perhaps matches TRBD2 (5 bases). Sequences were derived from blood, sampled before dendritic cell vaccination. The CDR3 loop reads CASSVGGGGTGELFF. The CDR3 nucleotides read TGTGCCAGCAGCGTAGGAGGCGGAGGCACCGGGGAGCTGTTTTTT.